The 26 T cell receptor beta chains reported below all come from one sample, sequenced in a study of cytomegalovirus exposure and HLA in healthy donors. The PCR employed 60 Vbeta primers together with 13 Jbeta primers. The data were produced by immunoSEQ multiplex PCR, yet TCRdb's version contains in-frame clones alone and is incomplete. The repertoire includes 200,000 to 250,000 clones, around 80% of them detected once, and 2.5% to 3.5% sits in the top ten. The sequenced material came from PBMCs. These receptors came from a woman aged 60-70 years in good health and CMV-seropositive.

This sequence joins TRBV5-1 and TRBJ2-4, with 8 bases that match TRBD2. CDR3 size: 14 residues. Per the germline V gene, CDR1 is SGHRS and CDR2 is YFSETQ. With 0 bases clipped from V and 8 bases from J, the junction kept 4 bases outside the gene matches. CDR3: CASSLEATSDIQYF. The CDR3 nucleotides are TGCGCCAGCAGCTTGGAGGCGACTAGCGACATTCAGTACTTC.

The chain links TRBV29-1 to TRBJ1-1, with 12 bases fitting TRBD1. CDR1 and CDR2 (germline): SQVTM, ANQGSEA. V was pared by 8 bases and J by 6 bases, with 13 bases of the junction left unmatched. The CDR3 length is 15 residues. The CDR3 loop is CSTYRDRGLSPEAFF. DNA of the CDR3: TGCAGCACTTACCGGGACAGGGGGCTATCCCCTGAAGCTTTCTTT.

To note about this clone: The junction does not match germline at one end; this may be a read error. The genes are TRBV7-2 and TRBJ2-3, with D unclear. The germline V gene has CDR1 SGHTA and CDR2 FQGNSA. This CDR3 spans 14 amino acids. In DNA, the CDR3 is TGTGCCAGCAGCTTAGTTAGCAGCACACATACGCAGTATTTT. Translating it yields CASSLVSSTHTQYF.

CDR3 nucleotides: TGTGCCAGCAGCTTAGACTTATATGGCTACACCTTC. Translation: CASSLDLYGYTF. The rearrangement uses TRBV7-2 and TRBJ1-2, with D unclear. From germline, CDR1 is SGHTA and CDR2 FQGNSA. The CDR3 loop spans 12 amino acids. V was trimmed by 1 base and J by 5 bases, leaving 5 bases between them. The variable domain in full, completed from reference TRBV7-2 and TRBJ1-2, reads GAGVSQSPSNKVTEKGKDVELRCDPISGHTALYWYRQSLGQGLEFLIYFQGNSAPDKSGLPSDRFSAERTGGSVSTLTIQRTQQEDSAVYLCASSLDLYGYTFGSGTRLTVV.

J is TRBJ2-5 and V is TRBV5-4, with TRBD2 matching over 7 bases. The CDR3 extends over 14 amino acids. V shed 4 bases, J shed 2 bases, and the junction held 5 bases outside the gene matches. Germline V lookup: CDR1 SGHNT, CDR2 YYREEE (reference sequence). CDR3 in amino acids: CASSPAGRQETQYF. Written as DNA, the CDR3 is TGTGCCAGCAGCCCAGCGGGGCGTCAAGAGACCCAGTACTTC.

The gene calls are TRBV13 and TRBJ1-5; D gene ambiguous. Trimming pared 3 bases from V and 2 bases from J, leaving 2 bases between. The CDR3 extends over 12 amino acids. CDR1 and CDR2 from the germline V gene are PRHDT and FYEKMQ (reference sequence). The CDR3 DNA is TGTGCCAGCAGCTTCGGCAATCAGCCCCAGCATTTT. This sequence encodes CASSFGNQPQHF.

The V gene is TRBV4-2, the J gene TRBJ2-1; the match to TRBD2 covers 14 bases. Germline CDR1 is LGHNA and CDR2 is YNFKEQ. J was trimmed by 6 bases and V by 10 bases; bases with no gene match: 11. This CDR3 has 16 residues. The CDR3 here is CATRPGTSGGPNEQFF. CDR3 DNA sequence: TGTGCCACTCGACCTGGGACTAGCGGGGGACCCAATGAGCAGTTCTTC.

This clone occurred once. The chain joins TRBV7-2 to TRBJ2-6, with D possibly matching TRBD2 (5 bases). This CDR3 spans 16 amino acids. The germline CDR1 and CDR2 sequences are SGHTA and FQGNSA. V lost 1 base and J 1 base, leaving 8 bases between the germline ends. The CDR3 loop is CASSLVSGSGANVLTF. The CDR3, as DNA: TGTGCCAGCAGCTTAGTAAGCGGTTCTGGGGCCAACGTCCTGACTTTC. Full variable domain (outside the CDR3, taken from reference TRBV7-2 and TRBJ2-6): GAGVSQSPSNKVTEKGKDVELRCDPISGHTALYWYRQSLGQGLEFLIYFQGNSAPDKSGLPSDRFSAERTGGSVSTLTIQRTQQEDSAVYLCASSLVSGSGANVLTFGAGSRLTVL.

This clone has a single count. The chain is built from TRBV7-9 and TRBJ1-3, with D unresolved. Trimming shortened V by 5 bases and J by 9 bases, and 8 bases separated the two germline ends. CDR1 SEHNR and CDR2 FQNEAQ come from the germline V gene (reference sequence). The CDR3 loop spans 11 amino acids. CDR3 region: CASSLDSTIYF. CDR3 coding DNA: TGTGCCAGCAGCCTGGACTCCACCATATATTTT.

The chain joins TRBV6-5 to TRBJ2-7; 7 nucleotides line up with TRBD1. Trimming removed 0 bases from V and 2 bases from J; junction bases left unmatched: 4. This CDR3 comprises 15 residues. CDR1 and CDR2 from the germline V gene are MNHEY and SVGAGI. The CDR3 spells CASSYSRDSAYEQYF. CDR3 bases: TGTGCCAGCAGTTACTCCAGGGACAGTGCCTACGAGCAGTACTTC.

This chain's CDR3 is CASSQTGLAGGTGETQYF. CDR3 in DNA: TGCGCCAGCAGCCAAACAGGACTAGCGGGAGGTACAGGGGAGACCCAGTACTTC. The chain uses TRBV4-1 and TRBJ2-5; the match to TRBD2 covers 14 bases. The CDR3 has 18 amino acids. V trimming: 2 bases; J trimming: 5 bases; junction bases outside the gene matches: 10. Germline CDR1 is MGHRA and CDR2 is YSYEKL.

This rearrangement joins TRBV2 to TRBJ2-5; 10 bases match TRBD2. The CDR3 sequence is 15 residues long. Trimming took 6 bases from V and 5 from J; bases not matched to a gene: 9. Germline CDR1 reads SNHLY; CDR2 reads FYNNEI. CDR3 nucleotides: TGTGCCAGCAGAGGATGGCTAGCGGGAGAGGAGACCCAGTACTTC. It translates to CASRGWLAGEETQYF.

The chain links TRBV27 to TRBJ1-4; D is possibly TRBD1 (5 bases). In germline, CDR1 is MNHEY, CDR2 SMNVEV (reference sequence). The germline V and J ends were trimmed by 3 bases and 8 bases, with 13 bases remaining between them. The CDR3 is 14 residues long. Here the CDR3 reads CASSLKGHGEKLFF. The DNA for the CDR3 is TGTGCCAGCAGTTTGAAGGGGCATGGGGAAAAACTGTTTTTT.

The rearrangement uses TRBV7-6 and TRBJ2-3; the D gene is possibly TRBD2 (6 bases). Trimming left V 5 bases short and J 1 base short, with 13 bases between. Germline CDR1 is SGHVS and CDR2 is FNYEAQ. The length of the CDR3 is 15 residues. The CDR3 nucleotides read TGTGCCAGCAGCCGGGGGTGGGGACGCACAGATACGCAGTATTTT. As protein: CASSRGWGRTDTQYF.

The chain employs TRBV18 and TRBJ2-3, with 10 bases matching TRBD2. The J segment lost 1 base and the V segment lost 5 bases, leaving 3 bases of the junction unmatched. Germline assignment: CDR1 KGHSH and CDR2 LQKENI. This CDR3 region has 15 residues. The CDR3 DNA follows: TGTGCCAGCTCATTCAGCGGGAGGGGCACAGATACGCAGTATTTT. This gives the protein CASSFSGRGTDTQYF. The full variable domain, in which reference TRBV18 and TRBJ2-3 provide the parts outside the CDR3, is NAGVMQNPRHLVRRRGQEARLRCSPMKGHSHVYWYRQLPEEGLKFMVYLQKENIIDESGMPKERFSAEFPKEGPSILRIQQVVRGDSAAYFCASSFSGRGTDTQYFGPGTRLTVL.

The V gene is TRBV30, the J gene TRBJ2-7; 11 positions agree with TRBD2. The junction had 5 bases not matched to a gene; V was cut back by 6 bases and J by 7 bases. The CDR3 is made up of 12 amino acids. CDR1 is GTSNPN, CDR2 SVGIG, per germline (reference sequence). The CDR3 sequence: CACSGGAWEQYF. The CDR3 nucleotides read TGTGCCTGTAGCGGGGGGGCCTGGGAGCAGTACTTC.

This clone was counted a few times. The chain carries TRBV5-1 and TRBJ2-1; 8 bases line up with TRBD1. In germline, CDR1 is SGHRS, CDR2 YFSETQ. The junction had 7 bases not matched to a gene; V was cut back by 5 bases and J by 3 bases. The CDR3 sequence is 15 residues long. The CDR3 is CASSFGQGNYNEQFF. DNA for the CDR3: TGCGCCAGCAGTTTTGGACAGGGAAACTACAATGAGCAGTTCTTC.

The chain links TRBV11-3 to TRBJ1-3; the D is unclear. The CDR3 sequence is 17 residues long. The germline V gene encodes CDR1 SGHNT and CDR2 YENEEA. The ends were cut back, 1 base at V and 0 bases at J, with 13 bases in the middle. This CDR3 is CASSLAQTNLSGNTIYF. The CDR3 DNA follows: TGTGCCAGCAGCTTAGCGCAGACAAATCTCTCTGGAAACACCATATATTTT. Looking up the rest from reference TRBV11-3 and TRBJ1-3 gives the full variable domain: EAGVVQSPRYKIIEKKQPVAFWCNPISGHNTLYWYLQNLGQGPELLIRYENEEAVDDSQLPKDRFSAERLKGVDSTLKIQPAELGDSAVYLCASSLAQTNLSGNTIYFGEGSWLTVV.

The CDR3 nucleotides are TGTGCCAGTAGTACCCGACAGAGCTACTACGAGCAGTACTTC. This sequence encodes CASSTRQSYYEQYF. V is TRBV19 and J is TRBJ2-7; D might be TRBD1 (5 bases). Trimming removed 4 bases at V and 3 bases at J, with 13 bases between. CDR3 length equals 14 residues. Germline assignment: CDR1 LNHDA and CDR2 SQIVND (reference sequence).

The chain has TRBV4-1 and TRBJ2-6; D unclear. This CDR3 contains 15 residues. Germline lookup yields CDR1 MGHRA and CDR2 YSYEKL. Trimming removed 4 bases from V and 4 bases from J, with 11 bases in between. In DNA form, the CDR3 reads TGCGCCAGCAGCCCTCCGGGTAGGGGGGCCAACGTCCTGACTTTC. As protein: CASSPPGRGANVLTF.

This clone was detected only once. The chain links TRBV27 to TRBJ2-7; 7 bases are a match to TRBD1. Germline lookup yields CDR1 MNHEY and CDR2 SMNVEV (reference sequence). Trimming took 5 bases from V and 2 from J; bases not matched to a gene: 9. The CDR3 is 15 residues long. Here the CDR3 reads CASSRQGIGAYEQYF. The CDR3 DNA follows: TGTGCCAGCAGTAGACAGGGAATCGGTGCCTACGAGCAGTACTTC.

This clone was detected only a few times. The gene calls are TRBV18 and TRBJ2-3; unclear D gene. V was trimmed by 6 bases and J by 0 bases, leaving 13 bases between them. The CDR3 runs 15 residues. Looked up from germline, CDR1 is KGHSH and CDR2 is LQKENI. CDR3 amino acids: CASSTSAGSTDTQYF. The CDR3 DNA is TGTGCCAGCTCGACCTCGGCCGGGAGCACAGATACGCAGTATTTT.

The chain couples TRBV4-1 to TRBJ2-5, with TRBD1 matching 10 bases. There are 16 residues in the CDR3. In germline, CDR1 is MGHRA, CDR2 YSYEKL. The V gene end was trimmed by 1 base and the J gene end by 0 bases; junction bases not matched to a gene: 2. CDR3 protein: CASSQGDRGDQETQYF. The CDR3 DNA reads TGCGCCAGCAGCCAAGGGGACAGGGGCGACCAAGAGACCCAGTACTTC.

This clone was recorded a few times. CDR3 in amino acids: CASSLGGTNEKLFF. CDR3 nucleotides: TGTGCCAGCAGCTTGGGGGGGACTAATGAAAAACTGTTTTTT. The rearrangement links TRBV7-7 to TRBJ1-4; a possible D gene is TRBD1 (5 bases). In germline, CDR1 is SSHAT, CDR2 FNYEAQ (reference sequence). Deletions cut 3 bases from V and 2 bases from J, with 7 bases between. CDR3 length: 14 residues.

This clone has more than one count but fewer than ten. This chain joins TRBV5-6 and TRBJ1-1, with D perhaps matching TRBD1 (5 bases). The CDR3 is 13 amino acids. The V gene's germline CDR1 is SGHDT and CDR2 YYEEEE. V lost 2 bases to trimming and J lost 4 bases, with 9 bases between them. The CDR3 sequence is CASSFQGGTEAFF. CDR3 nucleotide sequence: TGTGCCAGCAGCTTCCAGGGCGGCACTGAAGCTTTCTTT.

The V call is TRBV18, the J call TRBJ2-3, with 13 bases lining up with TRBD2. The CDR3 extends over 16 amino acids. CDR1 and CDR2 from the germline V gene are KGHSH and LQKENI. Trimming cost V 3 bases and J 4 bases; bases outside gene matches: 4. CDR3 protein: CASSPGLAGASDTQYF. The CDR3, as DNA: TGTGCCAGCTCACCCGGACTAGCGGGGGCCTCAGATACGCAGTATTTT. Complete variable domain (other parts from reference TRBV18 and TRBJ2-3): NAGVMQNPRHLVRRRGQEARLRCSPMKGHSHVYWYRQLPEEGLKFMVYLQKENIIDESGMPKERFSAEFPKEGPSILRIQQVVRGDSAAYFCASSPGLAGASDTQYFGPGTRLTVL.